The sequence of this T cell receptor (beta chain) was determined in a study of quantifying T cell responses using KT2 cells. Study-level background: cDNA was made from DNase-treated RNA using alpha and beta constant primers.

Trimming took 4 bases from V and 5 from J, leaving 13 bases between them. This CDR3 comprises 14 residues. The germline CDR1 and CDR2 sequences are MNHNS and SASEGT. Many counts were recorded for this clonotype. Its antigen is unknown. Unfractionated PBMC were spiked with known numbers of KT2 clone cells. KT2 cells were mixed with fixed PBMC numbers at varying ratios. Study-level results: KT2 clone alpha and beta sequence counts scaled linearly with input KT2 cell number. Even the lowest spike-in, about one KT2 cell per 100,000 PBMC, yielded detectable KT2 sequences.

A single-stranded UMI oligo with SP2 sequence was ligated to cDNA 3' ends. First-round PCR used around 4 cycles and beta primers RC1.1 and RC1.2 covering TRBC1 and TRBC2. TCRdb fed the UMI-ligation and nested PCR reads into MiXCR, producing one record per CDR3 protein. The repertoire holds fewer than 45,000 distinct CDR3 sequences, 15% to 20% seen once, with about 40% in the top ten. This TCR came from a human donor. This chain links TRBV6-1 with TRBJ2-3; D not certain. Sequencing input: PBMCs spiked with cells of the T cell clone KT2. The CDR3 DNA follows: TGTGCCAGCAGTGCTTGGGGTTTCGGAGATACGCAGTATTTT. This encodes CASSAWGFGDTQYF.